The present T cell receptor (beta chain) was sequenced within a study of cytomegalovirus exposure and HLA in healthy donors. Study-wide points: A link between a missense DCLRE1C variant and TCR beta V- and J-gene trimming emerged from a later analysis. When a later analysis compared HLA-associated TCR beta chains with equally common others, the HLA-associated chains turned out to be more clonally expanded and to have lower generation probabilities.

This PCR relied on a set of 60 Vbeta primers and 13 Jbeta primers. Some clones are missing from TCRdb's copy, which holds only in-frame ones; the method was immunoSEQ multiplex PCR. The table shows 200,000 to 250,000 clones, with 82% occurring only once. Trimming removed 4 bases from V and 2 bases from J, with 8 bases in between. CDR3 length equals 13 residues. CDR1 and CDR2 from the germline V gene are MGHRA and YSYEKL. In the case of this clone: Its antigen remains unknown.

Each donor was healthy, and each was a bone marrow donor. The sequencing sample was made of PBMCs. The clonotype comes from a woman aged 40 to 50 in good health and CMV-seronegative. The rearrangement links TRBV4-1 to TRBJ1-1, with D uncertain. The CDR3 reads CASSPGVNTEAFF. CDR3 nucleotide sequence: TGCGCCAGCAGCCCCGGTGTAAACACTGAAGCTTTCTTT.